This T cell receptor beta chain was recorded in a study of T-cell memory formation after mild COVID-19. Whole-study results and caveats: Later expanders leaned toward CD4+, whereas clones contracting from day 15 to 85 were balanced CD4/CD8. Researchers could not confirm that second-wave clones peaking on day 37 targeted SARS-CoV-2. Several responding clones turned up in pre-infection memory, indicating that cross-reactive memory may have taken part.

This clonotype was seen only a few times. Its target is unknown. The length of the CDR3 is 14 residues. The germline gives CDR1 SEHNR, CDR2 FQNEAQ (reference sequence). V was trimmed by 7 bases and J by 3 bases, leaving 15 bases between them. TCRdb analysed the 5' RACE reads with MiXCR anew, one entry per CDR3 protein. The profile shows 450,000 to 650,000 distinct CDR3 sequences, about a fifth of them singletons. The sequence was obtained from an adult woman who had mild COVID-19 (a few samples of this study predate the infection). Cell type and time point are not known. The source material was PBMCs or a T cell subset sorted from them (not recorded which). The gene calls are TRBV7-9 and TRBJ2-5; D perhaps matches TRBD2 (6 bases). The CDR3 is CASNILGGKETQYF. CDR3 nucleotides: TGTGCCAGCAACATATTGGGGGGAAAAGAGACCCAGTACTTC.